This TCR beta chain is from a study of blood T cell repertoires in COVID-19. Study at large: Sources were T cells, B-cell-depleted T cells, or PBMCs; the material itself was cDNA or gDNA.

Germline loops: CDR1 KGHSH, CDR2 LQKENI. The length of the CDR3 is 15 residues. V lost 3 bases, J lost 10 bases, and 16 bases lay in between. In the original processing: Amplification from reference gene primers served as the basis for estimated nucleated cell counts. Method: immunoSEQ multiplex PCR; TCRdb's copy keeps in-frame clones and lacks some. V and J calls plus clone size are reproduced from that table; the DNA served to infer D and trimming. The table has approximately 200,000 clones, less than 85% seen once. The receptor comes from a man between 60 and 75 years old who had recovered from COVID-19. The sample comprised PBMCs or T cells enriched from blood (not recorded which). The rearrangement uses TRBV18 and TRBJ1-6; D gene ambiguous. Here the CDR3 reads CASSPVREYESPLHF. CDR3 bases: TGTGCCAGCTCACCCGTTCGGGAATACGAATCACCCCTCCACTTT.